What follows is one T cell receptor (beta chain) and its context. What it binds is unknown. These data come from a study of PD-1 blockade in classical Hodgkin lymphoma. General study results and limits: Newly diagnosed patients and complete responders had comparable diversity at baseline. TCR diversity in CD4+, not CD8+, cells rose significantly by C4D1.

Time point given: cycle 4 day 1 (C4D1), after about 6 weeks of nivolumab. Every patient was affected by relapse after autologous stem cell transplantation, while exposure to brentuximab vedotin was not uniform. Classifying best responses yielded complete response, partial response or progressive disease. The V gene lost 2 bases and the J gene lost 0 bases, with 7 bases spanning the gap. CDR1 and CDR2 from the germline V gene are SEHNR and FQNEAQ (reference sequence). The CDR3 has 14 amino acids. Clones were sequenced by immunoSEQ multiplex PCR, and TCRdb holds only the in-frame ones, with some missing. The profile covers over 50,000 clones, with 70% to 90% appearing a single time and about 8.1% taken by the ten largest.

The source is a human donor with classical Hodgkin lymphoma. V gene TRBV7-9 combines with J gene TRBJ1-2, with D tentatively TRBD1 (5 bases). The sample consisted of peripheral blood mononuclear cells (PBMCs), taken before the fourth cycle of nivolumab. CDR3 residues: CASSLSGANYGYTF. DNA of the CDR3: TGTGCCAGCAGCTTATCGGGGGCTAACTATGGCTACACCTTC.